Following are 11 T cell receptor beta chains from one sample sequenced in a study of cytomegalovirus exposure and HLA in healthy donors. Primers: 60 Vbeta forward and 13 Jbeta reverse. The data were produced by immunoSEQ multiplex PCR, yet TCRdb's version contains in-frame clones alone and is incomplete. The sample holds roughly 51,000 clones, around 81% seen once. Sequenced: PBMCs. Receptors were obtained from a boy aged 5-17 years in good health and CMV-seropositive.

This clone was observed a single time. The gene calls are TRBV29-1 and TRBJ1-2; D uncertain. Germline CDR1 and CDR2: SQVTM and ANQGSEA. The CDR3 length is 8 residues. V was shortened by 7 bases and J by 8 bases, with 5 bases between the two germline ends. CDR3 protein: CSGTGYTF. The CDR3 DNA follows: TGCAGCGGAACAGGCTACACCTTC.

The V and J genes are TRBV5-5 and TRBJ2-7; D may be TRBD2 (5 bases). Germline V gives CDR1 SGHKS, CDR2 YYEKEE (reference sequence). V was shortened by 1 base and J by 3 bases, with 11 bases between the two germline ends. This CDR3 has 14 amino acids. The CDR3 nucleotides are TGTGCCAGCAGCTTGATTCGGGAAGACTACGAGCAGTACTTC. Translating gives CASSLIREDYEQYF.

The J gene is TRBJ2-1, the V gene TRBV9, with 9 bases fitting TRBD2. This CDR3 contains 16 residues. J gave up 4 bases and V 4 bases, and 9 bases lay outside the gene matches. Germline V gene lookup returns CDR1 SGDLS and CDR2 YYNGEE. CDR3 DNA: TGTGCCAGCAGCCCTCAAGCGGGGGGTGCGTACAATGAGCAGTTCTTC. This encodes CASSPQAGGAYNEQFF.

This chain joins TRBV19 and TRBJ1-1, with D uncertain. Trimming removed 1 base at V and 1 base at J, with 4 bases between. There are 13 residues in the CDR3. Per germline, CDR1 LNHDA and CDR2 SQIVND (reference sequence). The CDR3: CASSIVRNTEAFF. The CDR3 coding sequence is TGTGCCAGTAGTATAGTGAGGAACACTGAAGCTTTCTTT.

This sequence joins TRBV10-1 and TRBJ1-5, with D perhaps matching TRBD1 (6 bases). Germline loops: CDR1 WNHNN, CDR2 SYGVQD (reference sequence). Trimming removed 8 bases from V and 8 bases from J, with 19 bases in between. CDR3 size: 14 residues. DNA of the CDR3: TGCGCCAGCGGGGAGACAGGCACGTTGGAGCCCCAGCATTTT. It specifies CASGETGTLEPQHF.

The genes are TRBV10-2 and TRBJ2-2; D is unresolved. With 3 bases removed from V and 0 bases from J, the gap between germline ends came to 11 bases. Germline assignment: CDR1 WSHSY and CDR2 SAAADI. CDR3 length equals 16 residues. The CDR3 here is CASSERRIANTGELFF. The DNA for the CDR3 is TGCGCCAGCAGTGAAAGGCGGATCGCGAACACCGGGGAGCTGTTTTTT.

The chain carries TRBV27 and TRBJ1-5; possible D gene TRBD1, 6 bases. CDR3 size: 18 residues. Germline V gives CDR1 MNHEY, CDR2 SMNVEV (reference sequence). The V end lost 2 bases, the J end lost 0 bases, and 17 bases lay between the germline ends. The CDR3 protein is CASSLLIPGQNSNQPQHF. Written as DNA, the CDR3 is TGTGCCAGCAGTTTACTGATACCGGGACAAAATAGCAATCAGCCCCAGCATTTT.

The J gene is TRBJ1-5, the V gene TRBV9; TRBD1 is a possible D gene (6 bases). CDR1 is SGDLS, CDR2 YYNGEE, per germline. V lost 2 bases, J lost 6 bases, and 12 bases lay in between. The CDR3 covers 14 residues. The CDR3 nucleotides are TGTGCCAGCAGCGTGGACAGAGGATTTCAGCCCCAGCATTTT. Amino acids: CASSVDRGFQPQHF. The full variable domain, rest sourced from reference TRBV9 and TRBJ1-5, is DSGVTQTPKHLITATGQRVTLRCSPRSGDLSVYWYQQSLDQGLQFLIQYYNGEERAKGNILERFSAQQFPDLHSELNLSSLELGDSALYFCASSVDRGFQPQHFGDGTRLSIL.

The J gene is TRBJ1-4, the V gene TRBV5-6; D remains unclear. With 0 bases removed from V and 0 bases from J, the gap between germline ends came to 6 bases. Per germline, CDR1 SGHDT and CDR2 YYEEEE. CDR3 length equals 15 residues. The CDR3 loop reads CASSLGRTTNEKLFF. The DNA for the CDR3 is TGTGCCAGCAGCTTGGGGCGGACAACTAATGAAAAACTGTTTTTT.

This rearrangement joins TRBV4-1 to TRBJ2-3; 8 bases are shared with TRBD2. The CDR3 has 15 residues. The V segment lost 0 bases and the J segment 6 bases; nucleotides outside the gene matches: 5. Germline CDR1 and CDR2: MGHRA and YSYEKL. The CDR3 bases are TGCGCCAGCAGCCAAGAAGGCGGGAGGAGTGATACGCAGTATTTT. It codes for CASSQEGGRSDTQYF.

The rearrangement joins TRBV7-9 to TRBJ2-2; no clear D gene. CDR3 length: 15 amino acids. The V gene lost 8 bases and the J gene lost 3 bases, with 16 bases spanning the gap. Germline assignment: CDR1 SEHNR and CDR2 FQNEAQ (reference sequence). The CDR3 spells CASSRIIGDTGELFF. CDR3 coding DNA: TGTGCCAGCTCTCGTATCATAGGAGACACCGGGGAGCTGTTTTTT.